This T cell receptor beta chain was found in a study of response to subunit inactivated influenza vaccine. Whole-study findings and limits: Every seasonal influenza vaccination brings in few new T cells, the authors suggested.

Each CDR3 protein is one row after TCRdb ran MiXCR on the RT-PCR reads. In the table there are 600,000 to 850,000 distinct CDR3 sequences, less than 15% of which are singletons. The CDR3 is 14 residues long. The germline V gene has CDR1 SQVTM and CDR2 ANQGSEA. The V and J ends lost 4 bases and 4 bases respectively, with 16 bases between them. Turning to this clonotype: No antigen is known for it.

The specimen comprised PBMCs from blood, sampled 14 to 15 days before vaccination. The clonotype was recovered from a middle-aged man who received an inactivated influenza vaccine. This chain connects TRBV29-1 to TRBJ2-5, with D possibly being TRBD2 (5 bases). Here the CDR3 reads CSVAWGARGETQYF. CDR3 in DNA: TGCAGCGTTGCATGGGGTGCACGGGGAGAGACCCAGTACTTC.